A single sample is the source of the 32 T cell receptor beta chains below, sequenced in a study of T cells in Graves' hyperthyroidism and ophthalmopathy. Amplified TCR beta CDR3 regions came from RNA transcripts. The HTBI primer set drove a first-round RT-PCR of the TCR CDR3. TCRdb recomputed calls from the multiplex PCR reads with MiXCR, one row per CDR3 protein. The sample yields hundreds of thousands of distinct CDR3 sequences, approximately 13% seen once. Material for sequencing was blood. These receptors came from a young woman with Graves' hyperthyroidism.

This clonotype was counted ten times or more. The chain links TRBV20-1 to TRBJ1-2, with D perhaps TRBD1 (5 bases). CDR1 is DFQATT and CDR2 is SNEGSKA in the germline V gene (reference sequence). This CDR3 region has 13 residues. The ends were cut back, 6 bases at V and 6 bases at J, with 17 bases in the middle. This CDR3 is CSAALWEGDGYTF. The DNA for the CDR3 is TGCAGTGCCGCTTTGTGGGAAGGGGATGGCTACACCTTC.

In its sample, this clonotype was seen many times. V gene TRBV20-1 combines with J gene TRBJ2-1; 8 nucleotides match TRBD2. The V gene's germline CDR1 is DFQATT and CDR2 SNEGSKA (reference sequence). CDR3 size: 16 residues. V lost 0 bases and J lost 6; bases outside the gene matches: 10. CDR3 sequence reads: CSARDLLAGGSNEQFF. The CDR3 coding sequence is TGCAGTGCTAGAGATCTTCTGGCGGGAGGCTCCAATGAGCAGTTCTTC.

This clonotype was counted only a few times. The V gene is TRBV5-6, the J gene TRBJ1-4; D is uncertain. Germline CDR1 and CDR2: SGHDT and YYEEEE. There are 16 residues in the CDR3. Trimming removed 2 bases from V and 4 bases from J, with 15 bases in between. The CDR3 DNA reads TGTGCCAGCAGCTTAGGGTTGTCGGGCCGTAATGAAAAACTGTTTTTT. Translating it yields CASSLGLSGRNEKLFF.

This clonotype has a count of ten or more. The V gene is TRBV2, the J gene TRBJ1-1; no reliable D call. CDR1 SNHLY and CDR2 FYNNEI come from the germline V gene. V was pared by 3 bases and J by 9 bases, with 5 bases between. The length of the CDR3 is 10 residues. In DNA form, the CDR3 reads TGTGCCAGCAGTGAGACCAAAGCTTTCTTT. It yields the protein CASSETKAFF.

Ten or more counts support this clonotype. V is TRBV12-3 or TRBV12-4 and J is TRBJ2-7; 8 nucleotides agree with TRBD2. The trim removed 7 bases at V and 0 bases at J, leaving 5 bases unmatched. CDR3 size: 14 residues. CDR3 bases: TGTGCCAGCACCTCGGGGGGGAGCTCCTACGAGCAGTACTTC. It translates to CASTSGGSSYEQYF.

CDR3 sequence: CSATGTGPYEQYF. DNA of the CDR3: TGCAGTGCTACCGGGACAGGCCCCTACGAGCAGTACTTC. The chain is built from TRBV20-1 and TRBJ2-7; TRBD1 matches 8 bases. The germline gives CDR1 DFQATT, CDR2 SNEGSKA (reference sequence). The CDR3 extends over 13 amino acids. The ends lost 4 bases at V and 2 bases at J; junction bases unmatched: 4.

This clonotype has at least ten counts. The CDR3 DNA follows: TGTGCCAGTACAGGCAACTATGGCTACACCTTC. Protein: CASTGNYGYTF. The chain is built from TRBV28 and TRBJ1-2; a weak D match, TRBD1 (5 bases). CDR1 MDHEN and CDR2 SYDVKM come from the germline V gene. Trimming removed 9 bases at V and 2 bases at J, with 7 bases between. The CDR3 totals 11 residues.

A note on this clonotype: Possible read error: a much larger clone is one base away. V usage is TRBV4-1 and J usage is TRBJ2-5; no clear D gene. CDR1 and CDR2 (germline): MGHRA, YSYEKL. The CDR3 has 16 amino acids. This CDR3 reads CASSQAGGSFQGTQYF. CDR3 DNA sequence: TGCGCCAGCAGCCAAGCGGGTGGCAGCTTCCAAGGGACCCAGTACTTC.

There are a few counts of this clonotype. The genes are TRBV7-3 and TRBJ2-3; D is perhaps TRBD2 (6 bases). The V gene's germline CDR1 is SGHTA and CDR2 FQGTGA. The CDR3 loop spans 14 amino acids. Deletions cut 4 bases from V and 5 bases from J, with 13 bases between. The DNA for the CDR3 is TGTGCCAGCAGCTCCGGCTGGGGAGGAGATACGCAGTATTTT. Encoded protein: CASSSGWGGDTQYF.

This clonotype turned up a few times. This chain uses TRBV10-2 with TRBJ2-1; 11 positions agree with TRBD2. The ends lost 7 bases at V and 4 bases at J; junction bases unmatched: 6. This CDR3 region has 15 residues. Germline loops: CDR1 WSHSY, CDR2 SAAADI. The CDR3 here is CASTLTSGGYNEQFF. In DNA, the CDR3 is TGCGCCAGCACCTTAACTAGCGGGGGATACAATGAGCAGTTCTTC.

This chain uses TRBV28 with TRBJ1-5, with D possibly being TRBD1 (6 bases). Trimming removed 6 bases at V and 0 bases at J, with 18 bases between. The CDR3 is made up of 17 amino acids. The germline gives CDR1 MDHEN, CDR2 SYDVKM. The CDR3 spells CASSLTGRGYSNQPQHF. CDR3 in DNA: TGTGCCAGCAGCCTCACGGGCAGGGGTTATAGCAATCAGCCCCAGCATTTT.

In this sample, this clonotype turned up many times. This rearrangement joins TRBV30 to TRBJ2-2; D is uncertain. V gave up 2 bases and J gave up 1 base, with 8 bases separating them. There are 14 residues in the CDR3. In germline, CDR1 is GTSNPN, CDR2 SVGIG (reference sequence). In nucleotides, the CDR3 is TGTGCCTGGAGTTTCGAGCTGAACACCGGGGAGCTGTTTTTT. Its translation is CAWSFELNTGELFF.

This clonotype was found many times. V gene TRBV7-9 combines with J gene TRBJ1-6; D remains unclear. Trimming left V 4 bases short and J 8 bases short, with 12 bases between. The CDR3 runs 14 residues. The germline V gene encodes CDR1 SEHNR and CDR2 FQNEAQ (reference sequence). The CDR3 nucleotides read TGTGCCAGCAGCTCAGAGATTCCAGATTCACCCCTCCACTTT. It translates to CASSSEIPDSPLHF. Looking up the rest from reference TRBV7-9 and TRBJ1-6 gives the full variable domain: DTGVSQNPRHKITKRGQNVTFRCDPISEHNRLYWYRQTLGQGPEFLTYFQNEAQLEKSRLLSDRFSAERPKGSFSTLEIQRTEQGDSAMYLCASSSEIPDSPLHFGNGTRLTVT.

This clonotype was picked up a small number of times. The chain couples TRBV19 to TRBJ2-3; maybe TRBD2 (6 bases). The V end lost 7 bases, the J end lost 2 bases, and 10 bases lay between the germline ends. CDR1 and CDR2 from the germline V gene are LNHDA and SQIVND (reference sequence). The CDR3 runs 13 residues. The DNA of the CDR3 is TGTGCCAGTACCGCGGGAATCACAGATACGCAGTATTTT. Protein product: CASTAGITDTQYF.

This clonotype was seen many times. CDR3 loop: CASSAGVLTSGKGEQYF. CDR3 bases: TGTGCCAGCAGCGCAGGCGTCTTGACTAGCGGGAAGGGGGAGCAGTACTTC. This chain connects TRBV2 to TRBJ2-7; 11 positions match TRBD2. Germline trimming cut 6 bases from V and 7 bases from J; bases unmatched to any gene: 17. Germline CDR1 SNHLY, CDR2 FYNNEI. This CDR3 has 17 amino acids.

In this sample, this clonotype turned up a few times. The V call is TRBV5-8, the J call TRBJ2-4; D not certain. The germline V and J ends were trimmed by 2 bases and 7 bases, with 22 bases remaining between them. Germline lookup yields CDR1 SGHTS and CDR2 YDEGEE. The CDR3 runs to 17 residues. For the CDR3, the DNA is TGTGCCAGCAGCTTATCATTTTGGCAGGACCCCAGGAACATTCAGTACTTC. It is translated as CASSLSFWQDPRNIQYF. Together with reference TRBV5-8 and TRBJ2-4, the CDR3 gives the full variable domain: EAGVTQSPTHLIKTRGQQATLRCSPISGHTSVYWYQQALGLGLQFLLWYDEGEERNRGNFPPRFSGRQFPNYSSELNVNALELEDSALYLCASSLSFWQDPRNIQYFGAGTRLSVL.

Regarding this clonotype: This may be a read error, as it is one base from a much larger clone. The chain links TRBV7-8 to TRBJ2-3; no definite D call. The CDR3 has 14 residues. CDR1 is SGHVS, CDR2 FQNEAQ, per germline. The CDR3 is CASSLSWGTVTQYF. The DNA of the CDR3 is TGTGCCAGCAGCTTAAGTTGGGGAACAGTTACGCAGTATTTT.

This clonotype turned up a few times. V usage is TRBV5-8 and J usage is TRBJ2-7, with 10 bases that match TRBD1. Looked up from germline, CDR1 is SGHTS and CDR2 is YDEGEE. Trimming cost V 3 bases and J 8 bases; bases outside gene matches: 8. The CDR3 extends over 14 amino acids. The DNA for the CDR3 is TGTGCCAGCAGCTCGGGACAGGGGATTGTAAAGCAGTACTTC. Protein sequence: CASSSGQGIVKQYF.

This clonotype was picked up many times. In nucleotides, the CDR3 is TGCAGTGCCCTAGAGCCATCGGGACAGAATATCCCAGATACGCAGTATTTT. Translating it yields CSALEPSGQNIPDTQYF. The chain employs TRBV20-1 and TRBJ2-3; TRBD1 matches at 7 bases. The germline gives CDR1 DFQATT, CDR2 SNEGSKA (reference sequence). The CDR3 has 17 amino acids. V shed 6 bases and J 4 bases; nucleotides not matched to a gene: 19.

This clonotype was detected many times. One end of the junction fails to match germline, which may point to a read error. CDR3 DNA: TGTGCCAGCAGTATAGCGGGGGCAGACCAAGGGACCCAGTACTTC. Amino acids: CASSIAGADQGTQYF. The chain has TRBV2 and TRBJ2-5, with 9 bases that match TRBD2. The CDR3 length is 15 residues. Germline V gene sequence: CDR1 SNHLY, CDR2 FYNNEI. The full variable domain, in which reference TRBV2 and TRBJ2-5 provide the parts outside the CDR3, is EPEVTQTPSHQVTQMGQEVILRCVPISNHLYFYWYRQILGQKVEFLVSFYNNEISEKSEIFDDQFSVERPDGSNFTLKIRSTKLEDSAMYFCASSIAGADQGTQYFGPGTRLLVL.

This clonotype was seen at least ten times. This chain joins TRBV5-8 and TRBJ2-1; 7 bases are a match to TRBD2. Germline-derived CDR1 and CDR2 are SGHTS and YDEGEE. The CDR3 has 16 residues. The V and J ends lost 3 bases and 8 bases, in that order; junction bases with no gene match: 14. The CDR3, as DNA: TGTGCCAGCAGCTACAATGGCAGGACTAGTATCGATGAGCAGTTCTTC. Translation: CASSYNGRTSIDEQFF.

This clonotype was seen at least ten times. J is TRBJ2-7 and V is TRBV20-1, with 8 bases that match TRBD2. The CDR3 contains 14 residues. CDR1 DFQATT and CDR2 SNEGSKA come from the germline V gene (reference sequence). After removal of 1 base from V and 1 base from J, the junction contained 3 bases not matched to a gene. CDR3 sequence: CSARVVAGSYEQYF. The CDR3 bases are TGCAGTGCTAGAGTGGTAGCGGGGTCCTACGAGCAGTACTTC.

This clonotype was found a few times. The rearrangement links TRBV20-1 to TRBJ2-4; the D gene is possibly TRBD1 (6 bases). V dropped 1 base and J dropped 3 bases, with 13 bases sitting between them. Germline assignment: CDR1 DFQATT and CDR2 SNEGSKA (reference sequence). The CDR3 extends over 15 amino acids. The CDR3: CSARVTGPHKNIQYF. CDR3 bases: TGCAGTGCTAGAGTAACAGGGCCTCACAAAAACATTCAGTACTTC.

As to this clonotype: This may come from a read error, since a much larger clone is one base off. This chain connects TRBV18 to TRBJ2-2; 8 nucleotides agree with TRBD2. The germline gives CDR1 KGHSH, CDR2 LQKENI. This CDR3 spans 16 amino acids. The CDR3 region is CASSLSGSLNTGGLFF. The CDR3 DNA follows: TGTGCCAGCTCACTAAGCGGGAGCTTGAACACCGGGGGGCTGTTTTTT.

This clonotype was seen ten or more times. V gene TRBV20-1 combines with J gene TRBJ2-1, with TRBD2 matching over 7 bases. CDR1 is DFQATT, CDR2 SNEGSKA, per germline (reference sequence). V dropped 5 bases and J dropped 10; count of bases not matched to a gene: 14. This CDR3 is built from 14 residues. The CDR3 bases are TGCAGTGCTTTTGGCCCGATGGGGGGGAGCGAGCAGTTCTTC. Its translation: CSAFGPMGGSEQFF.

Many counts were recorded for this clonotype. This chain uses TRBV28 with TRBJ2-3; 8 bases map to TRBD2. J gave up 2 bases and V 6 bases, and 13 bases lay outside the gene matches. Germline-derived CDR1 and CDR2 are MDHEN and SYDVKM. This CDR3 is built from 17 residues. CDR3 in amino acids: CASSTGGAGVTTDTQYF. The CDR3 DNA reads as TGTGCCAGCAGCACAGGTGGAGCGGGGGTTACCACAGATACGCAGTATTTT.

This clonotype was detected many times. This chain connects TRBV12-3 or TRBV12-4 to TRBJ1-1; the D gene is possibly TRBD1 (6 bases). The CDR3 sequence is 13 residues long. V was shortened by 6 bases and J by 4 bases, with 12 bases between the two germline ends. This CDR3 is CASSQGRGTEAFF. CDR3 coding DNA: TGTGCCAGCAGCCAGGGGCGCGGCACTGAAGCTTTCTTT.

This clonotype was observed a handful of times. V usage is TRBV29-1 and J usage is TRBJ2-7; TRBD1 matches at 7 bases. With 5 bases clipped from V and 1 base from J, the junction kept 2 bases outside the gene matches. CDR3 length equals 12 residues. Germline CDR1 reads SQVTM; CDR2 reads ANQGSEA. CDR3 DNA: TGCAGCGTTACAGGGGTGTCCTACGAGCAGTACTTC. This codes for CSVTGVSYEQYF.

This clonotype was recorded many times. The genes are TRBV7-2 and TRBJ2-1, with D possibly TRBD1 on 5 matching bases. The CDR3 extends over 13 amino acids. V was pared by 3 bases and J by 4 bases, with 7 bases between. CDR1 and CDR2 from the germline V gene are SGHTA and FQGNSA. The CDR3 region has the DNA TGTGCCAGCAGCTTTAACAGGTACAATGAGCAGTTCTTC. The encoded protein is CASSFNRYNEQFF. The whole variable domain, remainder taken from reference TRBV7-2 and TRBJ2-1, is GAGVSQSPSNKVTEKGKDVELRCDPISGHTALYWYRQSLGQGLEFLIYFQGNSAPDKSGLPSDRFSAERTGGSVSTLTIQRTQQEDSAVYLCASSFNRYNEQFFGPGTRLTVL.

This clonotype was counted many times. The chain carries TRBV6-1 and TRBJ2-1, with 9 positions matching TRBD1. CDR1 and CDR2 from the germline V gene are MNHNS and SASEGT. The trim removed 11 bases at V and 8 bases at J, leaving 13 bases unmatched. The CDR3 extends over 14 amino acids. The CDR3 protein is CASARGTGYYEQFF. CDR3 DNA sequence: TGTGCCTCTGCCCGGGGGACAGGGTATTATGAGCAGTTCTTC.

Only a few counts were recorded for this clonotype. The chain recombines TRBV9 with TRBJ2-5, with a possible D match to TRBD2 (5 bases). Looked up from germline, CDR1 is SGDLS and CDR2 is YYNGEE. This CDR3 contains 16 residues. With 0 bases removed from V and 2 bases from J, the gap between germline ends came to 14 bases. This CDR3 is CASSVATEGLQETQYF. The CDR3 bases are TGTGCCAGCAGCGTAGCTACAGAGGGATTACAAGAGACCCAGTACTTC.

To note about this clonotype: One end of the junction varies from germline; a read error may be responsible. This chain joins TRBV10-3 and TRBJ1-3; D remains unclear. Germline lookup yields CDR1 ENHRY and CDR2 SYGVKD. CDR3 size: 16 residues. Here the CDR3 DNA reads TGTGCCAACAGTCGGGATGCAGTACACTCTGGAAACACCATATATTTT. It translates to CANSRDAVHSGNTIYF.